This T cell receptor (beta chain) was found in a study of shared clonotypes between healthy human individuals. Broader study findings: Estimated clonotype richness was generally higher in naive than memory subsets. Generation probabilities of non-shared clonotypes were lower (relative to those shared by all four donors). Enrolling few donors narrowed the genetic and exposure-history diversity that was represented. Rarefaction exposed incomplete sorted-subset sequencing despite large depth.

Terminally differentiated effector memory CD45RA+ cells were excluded from the naive CD8 cells, which were CD45RO-negative and positively selected for CCR7. The germline CDR1 and CDR2 sequences are SNHLY and FYNNEI. V lost 5 bases, J lost 4 bases, and 7 bases stayed unmatched. CDR3 length: 14 residues. Method: immunoSEQ multiplex PCR; TCRdb's copy keeps in-frame clones and lacks some. The data show some 2.1 million clones, with roughly 93% seen just once and approximately 1.7% held by the top ten. Concerning this clone itself: Its antigen remains unidentified.

The V gene is TRBV2, the J gene TRBJ2-7, with 8 bases identical to TRBD1. The sample consisted of naive CD8+ T cells from PBMCs. This TCR came from a man between 18 and 35 years old in good health. Some clones in this sample may be carry-over from other donors' samples. The CDR3 loop is CASSQGAGLYEQYF. As DNA, the CDR3 is TGTGCCAGCAGTCAGGGGGCAGGATTGTACGAGCAGTACTTC.